The 28 T cell receptor beta chains below come from one sample, sequenced in a study of control samples from healthy donors and cancer patients. Data came from immunoSEQ multiplex PCR; TCRdb stores just in-frame clones and leaves some out. This table holds just over 80,000 clones, over 85% found once. The sample consisted of blood. The receptors come from a man in his fifties in good health.

This rearrangement joins TRBV10-3 to TRBJ1-1; D remains ambiguous. Trimming removed 5 bases at V and 1 base at J, with 8 bases between. The germline V gene encodes CDR1 ENHRY and CDR2 SYGVKD. This CDR3 region has 13 residues. DNA of the CDR3: TGTGCCATCAGTATTTCGGCGAACACTGAAGCTTTCTTT. It specifies CAISISANTEAFF.

This clone was observed a few times. Distinct nucleotide sequences in the sample also encode this CDR3. The gene calls are TRBV11-2 and TRBJ2-5; D unresolved. The CDR3 length is 11 residues. Germline V gene sequence: CDR1 SGHAT, CDR2 FQNNGV. Between the trimmed V and J ends, which lost 3 bases and 4 bases, there was a span of 3 bases. The CDR3 here is CASSFRETQYF. Here the CDR3 DNA reads TGTGCCAGCAGCTTCCGAGAGACCCAGTACTTC.

The J gene is TRBJ2-3, the V gene TRBV7-2; TRBD1 might be the D (6 bases). V lost 0 bases and J lost 3, with 10 bases in between. The CDR3 length is 15 residues. The germline CDR1 and CDR2 sequences are SGHTA and FQGNSA. Written as DNA, the CDR3 is TGTGCCAGCAGCTTAGCGGGGGCGTTTACAGATACGCAGTATTTT. Encoded protein: CASSLAGAFTDTQYF.

The rearrangement uses TRBV5-1 and TRBJ2-5, with TRBD2 as a possible D gene (6 bases). V dropped 0 bases and J dropped 2 bases, with 17 bases sitting between them. The CDR3 has 17 residues. Germline-derived CDR1 and CDR2 are SGHRS and YFSETQ. This CDR3 is CASSLVFGRRVQETQYF. In nucleotides, the CDR3 is TGCGCCAGCAGCTTGGTGTTCGGCAGGAGGGTGCAAGAGACCCAGTACTTC.

The V and J genes are TRBV13 and TRBJ1-1; tentatively, D is TRBD1 (5 bases). Trimming stripped 5 bases from V and 1 base from J, with 14 bases between. In germline, CDR1 is PRHDT, CDR2 FYEKMQ (reference sequence). The CDR3 loop spans 15 amino acids. The CDR3 here is CASSGAGYGNTEAFF. The CDR3 DNA reads TGTGCCAGCAGCGGGGCAGGGTATGGGAACACTGAAGCTTTCTTT.

The gene calls are TRBV10-1 and TRBJ2-3; unclear D gene. The CDR3 consists of 13 residues. Trimming pared 3 bases from V and 2 bases from J, leaving 6 bases between. CDR1 is WNHNN, CDR2 SYGVQD, per germline (reference sequence). The CDR3 DNA is TGCGCCAGCAGTGAATCTTTCACAGATACGCAGTATTTT. It specifies CASSESFTDTQYF.

The chain combines TRBV27 with TRBJ2-5; unclear D gene. The V end lost 4 bases, the J end lost 7 bases, and 16 bases lay between the germline ends. Germline V gene lookup returns CDR1 MNHEY and CDR2 SMNVEV (reference sequence). The CDR3 spans 14 residues. The CDR3 DNA sequence: TGTGCCAGCAGTTACGACTCTTCTTTTGTGACCCAGTACTTC. Protein product: CASSYDSSFVTQYF.

V and J are TRBV18 and TRBJ1-6; 9 nucleotides agree with TRBD1. The trim removed 3 bases at V and 10 bases at J, leaving 4 bases unmatched. In germline, CDR1 is KGHSH, CDR2 LQKENI. The CDR3 sequence is 14 residues long. CDR3 nucleotide sequence: TGTGCCAGCTCACCGGGACAGGGCCAATCACCCCTCCACTTT. It translates to CASSPGQGQSPLHF. The entire variable domain, with the rest obtained from reference TRBV18 and TRBJ1-6, is as follows: NAGVMQNPRHLVRRRGQEARLRCSPMKGHSHVYWYRQLPEEGLKFMVYLQKENIIDESGMPKERFSAEFPKEGPSILRIQQVVRGDSAAYFCASSPGQGQSPLHFGNGTRLTVT.

The rearrangement links TRBV5-8 to TRBJ1-1; 10 bases match TRBD1. The length of the CDR3 is 16 residues. With V trimmed by 2 bases and J by 4 bases, 8 bases remained unmatched. Germline lookup yields CDR1 SGHTS and CDR2 YDEGEE. CDR3 nucleotides: TGTGCCAGCAGCTTACAGACAGGGGGCGGAGGCACTGAAGCTTTCTTT. It translates to CASSLQTGGGGTEAFF. Looking up the rest from reference TRBV5-8 and TRBJ1-1 gives the full variable domain: EAGVTQSPTHLIKTRGQQATLRCSPISGHTSVYWYQQALGLGLQFLLWYDEGEERNRGNFPPRFSGRQFPNYSSELNVNALELEDSALYLCASSLQTGGGGTEAFFGQGTRLTVV.

This chain connects TRBV19 to TRBJ1-5, with D uncertain. V lost 1 base to trimming and J lost 2 bases, with 12 bases between them. CDR1 and CDR2 from the germline V gene are LNHDA and SQIVND (reference sequence). The CDR3 runs to 16 residues. The CDR3 protein is CASSIVPGRRNQPQHF. DNA of the CDR3: TGTGCCAGTAGTATAGTACCCGGCAGACGCAATCAGCCCCAGCATTTT. The full variable domain, with the rest looked up from reference TRBV19 and TRBJ1-5, is DGGITQSPKYLFRKEGQNVTLSCEQNLNHDAMYWYRQDPGQGLRLIYYSQIVNDFQKGDIAEGYSVSREKKESFPLTVTSAQKNPTAFYLCASSIVPGRRNQPQHFGDGTRLSIL.

This clone came up once. The chain has TRBV25-1 and TRBJ1-3; D is ambiguous. Trimming pared 4 bases from V and 4 bases from J, leaving 8 bases between. The CDR3 consists of 13 residues. Germline CDR1 and CDR2: MGHDK and SYGVNS. The CDR3 DNA sequence: TGTGCCAGCAGTGGGCTAGGGGGAAACACCATATATTTT. Encoded protein: CASSGLGGNTIYF.

The chain has TRBV7-9 and TRBJ2-7; a possible D gene is TRBD1 (6 bases). Trimming removed 5 bases from V and 4 bases from J, with 12 bases in between. Germline lookup yields CDR1 SEHNR and CDR2 FQNEAQ (reference sequence). This CDR3 spans 13 amino acids. The CDR3 region is CASSIGTRYEQYF. The CDR3 nucleotides read TGTGCCAGCAGCATCGGGACACGTTACGAGCAGTACTTC.

J is TRBJ2-2 and V is TRBV4-2, with 9 bases identical to TRBD2. The CDR3 runs 17 residues. Germline V CDR1 and CDR2: LGHNA, YNFKEQ. Trimming removed 5 bases from V and 1 base from J; junction bases left unmatched: 8. CDR3 protein: CASSFSLAGVNTGELFF. The DNA of the CDR3 is TGTGCCAGCAGCTTTTCCTTAGCGGGGGTGAACACCGGGGAGCTGTTTTTT.

The chain employs TRBV6-5 and TRBJ2-7, with TRBD1 matching over 10 bases. In germline, CDR1 is MNHEY, CDR2 SVGAGI. CDR3 length: 14 residues. The trim removed 6 bases at V and 3 bases at J, leaving 5 bases unmatched. CDR3 nucleotides: TGTGCCAGCAGAGCCGGACAGGGGGGCTACGAGCAGTACTTC. It codes for CASRAGQGGYEQYF.

The V call is TRBV14, the J call TRBJ1-1; 7 nucleotides agree with TRBD1. Unmatched junction bases numbered 5, after V lost 0 bases and J lost 4 bases. The CDR3 extends over 15 amino acids. Germline V gives CDR1 SGHDN, CDR2 FVKESK. CDR3 protein: CASSQDQGEGTEAFF. CDR3 sequence (DNA): TGTGCCAGCAGCCAAGATCAGGGGGAAGGCACTGAAGCTTTCTTT.

V usage is TRBV11-2 and J usage is TRBJ1-3, with a weak D call TRBD1 (5 bases). The germline gives CDR1 SGHAT, CDR2 FQNNGV. This CDR3 has 14 amino acids. Deletions cut 3 bases from V and 3 bases from J, with 9 bases between. The DNA for the CDR3 is TGTGCCAGCAGCTTTCCAGGGTTTGGAAACACCATATATTTT. Translating it yields CASSFPGFGNTIYF.

The V and J genes are TRBV27 and TRBJ1-2, with TRBD1 identical over 7 bases. Looked up from germline, CDR1 is MNHEY and CDR2 is SMNVEV (reference sequence). The V gene end was trimmed by 6 bases and the J gene end by 5 bases; junction bases not matched to a gene: 3. This CDR3 is built from 12 residues. The CDR3 protein is CASRGQHYGYTF. The CDR3 DNA follows: TGTGCCAGCAGGGGACAGCATTATGGCTACACCTTC.

The chain is built from TRBV30 and TRBJ1-1, with TRBD1 as a possible D gene (6 bases). Germline assignment: CDR1 GTSNPN and CDR2 SVGIG (reference sequence). This CDR3 region has 16 residues. V was trimmed by 2 bases and J by 6 bases, leaving 22 bases between them. The CDR3 coding sequence is TGTGCCTGGAGTTACGGGGGGCGCGTCAGGGGTCCTGAAGCTTTCTTT. Translation: CAWSYGGRVRGPEAFF.

The chain is built from TRBV5-1 and TRBJ2-2; either TRBD1 or TRBD2 may supply D (5 bases each). V was pared by 0 bases and J by 4 bases, with 10 bases between. The CDR3 spans 15 residues. In germline, CDR1 is SGHRS, CDR2 YFSETQ. CDR3 nucleotides: TGCGCCAGCAGCTTGGGCAGGGAGATCACCGGGGAGCTGTTTTTT. Encoded protein: CASSLGREITGELFF.

This clone was picked up one time. The gene calls are TRBV27 and TRBJ2-4, with 7 bases matching TRBD1. The CDR3 consists of 15 residues. With V trimmed by 3 bases and J by 5 bases, 7 bases remained unmatched. Per germline, CDR1 MNHEY and CDR2 SMNVEV (reference sequence). The CDR3 loop is CASSLTYRGENIQYF. The CDR3 coding sequence is TGTGCCAGCAGTTTGACTTACAGGGGTGAAAACATTCAGTACTTC.

This chain uses TRBV9 with TRBJ1-4; no clear D gene. The germline V and J ends were trimmed by 2 bases and 7 bases, with 12 bases remaining between them. CDR3 size: 14 residues. Germline-derived CDR1 and CDR2 are SGDLS and YYNGEE. The CDR3 spells CASSVRHMGEKLFF. The CDR3, as DNA: TGTGCCAGCAGCGTTCGGCACATGGGTGAAAAACTGTTTTTT.

Only one count was recorded for this clone. The V call is TRBV18, the J call TRBJ1-1; D might be TRBD1 (5 bases). Germline V gene sequence: CDR1 KGHSH, CDR2 LQKENI. Trimming removed 2 bases at V and 4 bases at J, with 20 bases between. This CDR3 is 17 amino acids long. Written as DNA, the CDR3 is TGTGCCAGCTCACCAAGGCAGTCGCATTACGGGGGCACTGAAGCTTTCTTT. It yields the protein CASSPRQSHYGGTEAFF.

V and J are TRBV10-2 and TRBJ2-1; D possibly corresponds to TRBD1 (5 bases). The CDR3 is 12 amino acids. The V gene lost 8 bases and the J gene lost 5 bases, with 10 bases spanning the gap. Germline V gene lookup returns CDR1 WSHSY and CDR2 SAAADI. CDR3 nucleotides: TGCGCCAGCCTTAGGGGCAACAATGAGCAGTTCTTC. Its translation: CASLRGNNEQFF.

V is TRBV7-3 and J is TRBJ2-3; D may be TRBD1 (6 bases). The V gene's germline CDR1 is SGHTA and CDR2 FQGTGA. Trimming took 3 bases from V and 3 from J, leaving 16 bases between them. The CDR3 covers 16 residues. CDR3 sequence (DNA): TGTGCCAGCAGCTTCCCGGTCGGACAGTGGACAGATACGCAGTATTTT. Amino acids: CASSFPVGQWTDTQYF.

The rearrangement joins TRBV7-6 to TRBJ1-2, with unresolved D. Trimming took 1 base from V and 0 from J, leaving 12 bases between them. Germline CDR1 and CDR2: SGHVS and FNYEAQ. The CDR3 consists of 16 residues. The CDR3 loop is CASSLGRAGTNYGYTF. In nucleotides, the CDR3 is TGTGCCAGCAGCTTAGGTCGAGCAGGAACTAACTATGGCTACACCTTC.

The chain employs TRBV5-4 and TRBJ2-5; possibly TRBD1 for D (5 bases). Germline V lookup: CDR1 SGHNT, CDR2 YYREEE (reference sequence). V was cut by 1 base and J by 3 bases, with 13 bases left in between. The CDR3 is 15 residues long. DNA of the CDR3: TGTGCCAGCAGCTTGCTGTCAGGGTTAAAAGAGACCCAGTACTTC. It codes for CASSLLSGLKETQYF.

The J gene is TRBJ1-5, the V gene TRBV28, with unresolved D. Deletions cut 5 bases from V and 0 bases from J, with 8 bases between. The germline V gene encodes CDR1 MDHEN and CDR2 SYDVKM. This CDR3 contains 14 residues. As DNA, the CDR3 is TGTGCCAGCAGTAAAATTTCTAGCAATCAGCCCCAGCATTTT. Translation: CASSKISSNQPQHF.

The rearrangement joins TRBV5-4 to TRBJ2-7, with D perhaps matching TRBD1 (6 bases). This CDR3 has 14 residues. The V and J ends lost 0 bases and 6 bases respectively, with 13 bases between them. The germline CDR1 and CDR2 sequences are SGHNT and YYREEE (reference sequence). CDR3 coding DNA: TGTGCCAGCAGCTTGGAAACTAGGGGGACCGAGCAGTACTTC. This gives the protein CASSLETRGTEQYF.